A selection of T cell receptor beta chains follows, all from one sample in a study of beta chain features in type 1 diabetes. Sequenced by immunoSEQ multiplex PCR; TCRdb stores in-frame clones only, minus some. The table records around 340,000 clones, around 20% of them present only once. Sample: naive CD4+ T cells from blood. These receptors originate from a woman aged 18-29 years in good health. Both conserved end residues are part of each CDR3. The order of the fields is D gene, V gene, CDR3 length, J gene, clone size, CDR3 DNA, CDR3 protein. D genes are given only for firm matches. The size field is filled for only some rows; it gives once, few, many or a size class.

TRBD2	TRBV7-6	15	TRBJ2-5	few	TGTGCCAGCAGCCGCGGACTAGCATTGGGAGAGACCCAGTACTTC	CASSRGLALGETQYF
.	TRBV9	15	TRBJ2-1	few	TGTGCCAGCAGCCCCCTGACCTCGAGCGCAGAGGAGCAGTTCTTC	CASSPLTSSAEEQFF
TRBD1	TRBV9	16	TRBJ1-3	.	TGTGCCAGCAGCGTAGGTCCAGGGGGCTCTGGAAACACCATATATTTT	CASSVGPGGSGNTIYF
.	TRBV19	15	TRBJ1-2	.	TGTGCCAGTAGTATCCCCCAGGCAGGGAACTATGGCTACACCTTC	CASSIPQAGNYGYTF
.	TRBV25-1	15	TRBJ2-7	few	TGTGCCAGCAGTGATGGTGGTGGACTTTCCTACGAGCAGTACTTC	CASSDGGGLSYEQYF
TRBD1	TRBV5-1	14	TRBJ2-7	.	TGCGCCAGCAGCGTAGGGACAGGGGCCGTCGAGCAGTACTTC	CASSVGTGAVEQYF
.	TRBV6-5	13	TRBJ1-2	.	TGTGCCAGCAGTTACTCGAGGAGGCATGGCTACACCTTC	CASSYSRRHGYTF
.	TRBV4-1	12	TRBJ2-5	.	TGCGCCAGCAGCCAAGGAGGAGAGACCCAGTACTTC	CASSQGGETQYF
TRBD1	TRBV5-6	15	TRBJ2-3	few	TGTGCCAGCAGCTTTACAGGGGGGAACATAGATACGCAGTATTTT	CASSFTGGNIDTQYF
TRBD1	TRBV30	14	TRBJ1-2	few	TGTGCCTGGAGTGCCCCCGACAGGGTTGATGGCTACACCTTC	CAWSAPDRVDGYTF
TRBD1	TRBV29-1	12	TRBJ2-7	.	TGCAGCGTTCTAGGGGGCGCGCAGGAGCAGTACTTC	CSVLGGAQEQYF
TRBD2	TRBV7-9	17	TRBJ2-1	.	TGTGCCAGCAGCTCCCGGACTAGCGGGAGCTCCTACAATGAGCAGTTCTTC	CASSSRTSGSSYNEQFF
.	TRBV30	15	TRBJ2-6	.	TGTGCCTGGAGTGTACCAGGGTCCGGGGCCAACGTCCTGACTTTC	CAWSVPGSGANVLTF